What follows are 8 T cell receptor beta chains derived from one specimen sequenced in a study of beta chain features in type 1 diabetes. Antigens of these TCRs are unknown. Findings and limits, study-wide: TCRB CDR3s from Type 1 diabetes patients were moderately but significantly shorter in all four CD4+ subsets.

Sequencing targeted expressed TCRB transcripts, as all isolated RNA had been reverse transcribed. Profiling relied on immunoSEQ multiplex PCR, and the TCRdb table lists in-frame clones only, not all of them. Here the sample spans approximately 360,000 clones, over 10% being singletons. The sequenced sample consisted of naive CD4+ T cells from blood. The receptors stem from a woman between 18 and 29 years old with type 1 diabetes.

The genes are TRBV7-2 and TRBJ2-1; 8 bases align to TRBD2. Losses at the gene ends were 5 bases for V and 9 bases for J; bases not matched to a gene: 9. Germline V lookup: CDR1 SGHTA, CDR2 FQGNSA. CDR3 length equals 14 residues. The CDR3: CASSPRTSRSEQFF. The CDR3, as DNA: TGTGCCAGCAGCCCCCGGACTAGCCGGAGTGAGCAGTTCTTC.

The V gene is TRBV5-1, the J gene TRBJ2-1; the D is unclear. Germline-derived CDR1 and CDR2 are SGHRS and YFSETQ. This CDR3 contains 14 residues. The germline V and J ends were trimmed by 2 bases and 9 bases, with 15 bases remaining between them. The CDR3 coding sequence is TGCGCCAGCAGCTTCTCCGTACTGCGCGGTGAGCAGTTCTTC. Translating gives CASSFSVLRGEQFF.

The chain recombines TRBV5-1 with TRBJ2-1, with 7 bases aligning to TRBD2. This CDR3 has 16 residues. In germline, CDR1 is SGHRS, CDR2 YFSETQ. V lost 4 bases to trimming and J lost 1 base; unmatched junction nucleotides: 8. CDR3 in amino acids: CASSLPLAASYNEQFF. The DNA of the CDR3 is TGCGCCAGCAGCCTACCTCTAGCGGCATCCTACAATGAGCAGTTCTTC.

V and J are TRBV11-3 and TRBJ2-3; perhaps TRBD1 as D (5 bases). The V gene's germline CDR1 is SGHNT and CDR2 YENEEA. This CDR3 comprises 15 residues. With 4 bases removed from V and 0 bases from J, the gap between germline ends came to 11 bases. The CDR3 DNA is TGTGCCAGCAGCTCACAGGAGTCTAGCACAGATACGCAGTATTTT. It translates to CASSSQESSTDTQYF.

The rearrangement uses TRBV7-9 and TRBJ1-1, with TRBD1 matching over 9 bases. CDR3 size: 15 residues. From germline, CDR1 is SEHNR and CDR2 FQNEAQ (reference sequence). The V segment lost 3 bases and the J segment 1 base; nucleotides outside the gene matches: 3. The CDR3 loop is CASSFAGQGNTEAFF. CDR3 DNA sequence: TGTGCCAGCAGCTTCGCGGGACAGGGGAACACTGAAGCTTTCTTT.

This chain joins TRBV11-2 and TRBJ2-1; weak D call: TRBD2 (6 bases). V was clipped by 4 bases and J by 12 bases, with 13 bases between them. This CDR3 spans 12 amino acids. Germline CDR1 and CDR2: SGHAT and FQNNGV. CDR3 sequence (DNA): TGTGCCAGCAGCTCGCGGGGCTTCGTGCAGTTCTTC. This encodes CASSSRGFVQFF. Complete variable domain (other parts from reference TRBV11-2 and TRBJ2-1): EAGVAQSPRYKIIEKRQSVAFWCNPISGHATLYWYQQILGQGPKLLIQFQNNGVVDDSQLPKDRFSAERLKGVDSTLKIQPAKLEDSAVYLCASSSRGFVQFFGPGTRLTVL.

This clone has only a few counts. This chain uses TRBV5-1 with TRBJ2-3; 10 nucleotides align to TRBD2. Trimming at V came to 4 bases and at J to 4 bases, leaving 6 bases not matched to a gene. Per the germline V gene, CDR1 is SGHRS and CDR2 is YFSETQ. The CDR3 consists of 15 residues. This CDR3 is CASSIERGGADTQYF. DNA of the CDR3: TGCGCCAGCAGCATCGAGCGGGGGGGCGCAGATACGCAGTATTTT. Variable domain in full (rest from reference TRBV5-1 and TRBJ2-3): KAGVTQTPRYLIKTRGQQVTLSCSPISGHRSVSWYQQTPGQGLQFLFEYFSETQRNKGNFPGRFSGRQFSNSRSEMNVSTLELGDSALYLCASSIERGGADTQYFGPGTRLTVL.

This rearrangement joins TRBV27 to TRBJ2-3; D is possibly TRBD1 (6 bases). The length of the CDR3 is 15 residues. Per germline, CDR1 MNHEY and CDR2 SMNVEV (reference sequence). V was trimmed by 3 bases and J by 3 bases, leaving 13 bases between them. CDR3: CASSFGQTRTDTQYF. As DNA, the CDR3 is TGTGCCAGCAGTTTTGGACAGACCCGGACAGATACGCAGTATTTT.